Below are 14 T cell receptor beta chains sequenced from a single sample in a study of technical replicates of blood from a handful of donors. TCRdb's table, derived via immunoSEQ multiplex PCR, lists solely in-frame clones and lacks some. The table includes about 88,000 clones, just under 95% detected once. Material: T cells isolated from PBMCs. These receptors were taken from a human donor in good health.

V usage is TRBV19 and J usage is TRBJ2-6; the D gene is possibly TRBD2 (6 bases). CDR1 LNHDA and CDR2 SQIVND come from the germline V gene (reference sequence). The CDR3 totals 18 residues. The V end was cut by 7 bases, the J end by 0 bases, with 19 bases between. CDR3 coding DNA: TGTGCCAGTAATTCGGGGGTTAGGGGTTTCTCTGGGGCCAACGTCCTGACTTTC. Protein product: CASNSGVRGFSGANVLTF.

V usage is TRBV5-6 and J usage is TRBJ2-5; 8 bases are shared with TRBD1. The V gene end was trimmed by 7 bases and the J gene end by 4 bases; junction bases not matched to a gene: 15. This CDR3 contains 16 residues. Germline V gene lookup returns CDR1 SGHDT and CDR2 YYEEEE. CDR3 protein: CASLKDRDFFRETQYF. CDR3 bases: TGTGCCAGCCTTAAGGACAGGGATTTTTTTAGAGAGACCCAGTACTTC. Using reference TRBV5-6 and TRBJ2-5 for the parts outside the CDR3, the full variable domain is DAGVTQSPTHLIKTRGQQVTLRCSPKSGHDTVSWYQQALGQGPQFIFQYYEEEERQRGNFPDRFSGHQFPNYSSELNVNALLLGDSALYLCASLKDRDFFRETQYFGPGTRLLVL.

The rearrangement links TRBV9 to TRBJ2-7, with D hard to call. CDR1 and CDR2 (germline): SGDLS, YYNGEE. Deletions cut 0 bases from V and 0 bases from J, with 13 bases between. The CDR3 is made up of 16 amino acids. In nucleotides, the CDR3 is TGTGCCAGCAGCGTAGGGGCGTCAGTGAGCTCCTACGAGCAGTACTTC. Amino acids: CASSVGASVSSYEQYF.

The gene calls are TRBV28 and TRBJ1-2, with D perhaps TRBD1 (5 bases). Trimming took 5 bases from V and 0 from J, leaving 10 bases between them. The CDR3 is made up of 14 amino acids. The germline gives CDR1 MDHEN, CDR2 SYDVKM. The CDR3, as DNA: TGTGCCAGCAGTCCCCCGACAGCTAACTATGGCTACACCTTC. It yields the protein CASSPPTANYGYTF.

V and J are TRBV2 and TRBJ2-2, with a weak D call TRBD2 (5 bases). CDR3 length: 15 residues. Germline values: CDR1 SNHLY, CDR2 FYNNEI. With 3 bases removed from V and 3 bases from J, the gap between germline ends came to 11 bases. CDR3 loop: CASSDLRVDTGELFF. CDR3 nucleotide sequence: TGTGCCAGCAGTGATTTGCGGGTGGACACCGGGGAGCTGTTTTTT.

This chain joins TRBV5-8 and TRBJ1-3; 7 positions agree with TRBD1. The CDR3 is made up of 15 amino acids. With 2 bases clipped from V and 0 bases from J, the junction kept 2 bases outside the gene matches. The germline gives CDR1 SGHTS, CDR2 YDEGEE. The CDR3 region is CASSLGTVSGNTIYF. In DNA, the CDR3 is TGTGCCAGCAGCTTAGGGACAGTCTCTGGAAACACCATATATTTT. The full variable domain, completed using reference TRBV5-8 and TRBJ1-3, is EAGVTQSPTHLIKTRGQQATLRCSPISGHTSVYWYQQALGLGLQFLLWYDEGEERNRGNFPPRFSGRQFPNYSSELNVNALELEDSALYLCASSLGTVSGNTIYFGEGSWLTVV.

The V and J genes are TRBV18 and TRBJ2-1; 8 bases agree with TRBD2. J gave up 7 bases and V 6 bases, and 8 bases lay outside the gene matches. CDR1 KGHSH and CDR2 LQKENI come from the germline V gene. This CDR3 is 14 amino acids long. CDR3 in amino acids: CASSERETWNEQFF. As DNA, the CDR3 is TGTGCCAGCTCCGAGCGGGAGACGTGGAATGAGCAGTTCTTC.

The chain employs TRBV7-2 and TRBJ2-7, with 7 bases aligning to TRBD1. Germline values: CDR1 SGHTA, CDR2 FQGNSA. Trimming took 4 bases from V and 4 from J; bases not matched to a gene: 10. This CDR3 is built from 15 residues. In DNA, the CDR3 is TGTGCCAGCAGCTCCCGGGACAGCCGGAGGTACGAGCAGTACTTC. Residues: CASSSRDSRRYEQYF. Full variable domain (remainder filled in from reference TRBV7-2 and TRBJ2-7): GAGVSQSPSNKVTEKGKDVELRCDPISGHTALYWYRQSLGQGLEFLIYFQGNSAPDKSGLPSDRFSAERTGGSVSTLTIQRTQQEDSAVYLCASSSRDSRRYEQYFGPGTRLTVT.

This chain joins TRBV5-1 and TRBJ2-7; 9 bases line up with TRBD1. V dropped 4 bases and J dropped 4; count of bases not matched to a gene: 6. CDR1 is SGHRS, CDR2 YFSETQ, per germline. The length of the CDR3 is 14 residues. The CDR3 sequence: CASSGGTGTYEQYF. In DNA, the CDR3 is TGCGCCAGCAGCGGCGGGACAGGGACTTACGAGCAGTACTTC.

The V and J genes are TRBV29-1 and TRBJ2-2; 10 bases align to TRBD2. The germline gives CDR1 SQVTM, CDR2 ANQGSEA. J gave up 2 bases and V 6 bases, and 3 bases lay outside the gene matches. The CDR3 has 14 amino acids. In DNA, the CDR3 is TGCAGCGTCACTAGCGGGGTTAACACCGGGGAGCTGTTTTTT. This encodes CSVTSGVNTGELFF.

The gene calls are TRBV5-1 and TRBJ1-1; D not certain. The CDR3 contains 14 residues. Trimming left V 4 bases short and J 3 bases short, with 13 bases between. From germline, CDR1 is SGHRS and CDR2 YFSETQ. The CDR3 coding sequence is TGCGCCAGCAGCCCCCGGGGTGAGGACACTGAAGCTTTCTTT. This translates into CASSPRGEDTEAFF.

The chain links TRBV6-1 to TRBJ2-7; 7 bases agree with TRBD1. Germline lookup yields CDR1 MNHNS and CDR2 SASEGT. J lost 5 bases, V lost 4 bases, and 8 bases had no gene match. CDR3 size: 14 residues. CDR3: CASSVIQGRDEQYF. CDR3 DNA sequence: TGTGCCAGCAGTGTAATACAGGGGCGCGACGAGCAGTACTTC.

This chain links TRBV6-5 with TRBJ1-2; weak D call: TRBD1 (5 bases). CDR3 length: 15 amino acids. With 4 bases removed from V and 3 bases from J, the gap between germline ends came to 15 bases. The germline CDR1 and CDR2 sequences are MNHEY and SVGAGI. The CDR3, as DNA: TGTGCCAGCAGTTCACTAACAGGACGGGACTATGGCTACACCTTC. This sequence encodes CASSSLTGRDYGYTF.

This rearrangement joins TRBV4-1 to TRBJ2-1, with TRBD2 matching over 10 bases. Germline CDR1 reads MGHRA; CDR2 reads YSYEKL. The CDR3 consists of 17 residues. Germline trimming cut 0 bases from V and 6 bases from J; bases unmatched to any gene: 8. CDR3 loop: CASSQDSSGGAGNEQFF. The DNA of the CDR3 is TGCGCCAGCAGCCAAGATTCGAGCGGGGGGGCGGGCAATGAGCAGTTCTTC.